The present TCR beta chain was sequenced within a study of glioma-infiltrating T cells after dendritic cell vaccination. On the study more broadly: Samples are from glioblastoma patients in Phase I and II dendritic cell vaccine trials.

Only patients with spare fresh-frozen tumor and over two years of follow-up were included. The CDR3 is 15 residues long. The V segment lost 5 bases and the J segment 5 bases; nucleotides outside the gene matches: 8. CDR1 is SGHRS, CDR2 YFSETQ, per germline. The PCR used 60 V beta and 13 J beta primers. Sequencing was performed with immunoSEQ multiplex PCR; in TCRdb, only in-frame clones are kept and a portion is missing. The top ten hold 2.5% to 3% of the sample, which has over 90,000 clones, 85% seen once. The receptor's source is a human donor with glioblastoma. The chain links TRBV5-1 to TRBJ2-5; 11 bases align to TRBD2. Material: blood, obtained before dendritic cell vaccination. The DNA of the CDR3 is TGCGCCAGCAGGCAACTAGCGGGAGTTGGGGAGACCCAGTACTTC. It is translated as CASRQLAGVGETQYF.